Given below is one T cell receptor beta chain in context. As yet, its antigen is unknown. The sample is drawn from a study of Tregs in tolerant kidney transplant recipients. Across the whole study: Recipients received nonmyeloablative bone marrow transplants from related graft donors, with transient mixed chimerism. Study-wide results and limits: Tregs expanded with activated donor B cells seemed most donor-specific. Antigen-driven expansion was suggested because donor-specific Tregs expanded more than all Tregs in tolerant patients.

The CDR3 is 15 residues long. The trim removed 4 bases at V and 8 bases at J, leaving 6 bases unmatched. Per germline, CDR1 SGHRS and CDR2 YFSETQ. Method: immunoSEQ multiplex PCR; TCRdb's copy keeps in-frame clones and lacks some. The repertoire holds over 85,000 clones, with 80% to 95% as singletons. The chain joins TRBV5-1 to TRBJ1-6; TRBD1 matches 10 bases. The specimen comprised CD4+ T cells from blood, sampled before the transplant. The sequence came from a human donor who received a combined kidney and bone marrow transplant. CDR3 sequence (DNA): TGCGCCAGCAGCACGGGACAGGGGCAGTATTCACCCCTCCACTTT. This translates into CASSTGQGQYSPLHF.